One TCR beta chain is described in this entry. Its antigen is unidentified. The CDR3 loop spans 16 amino acids. Germline CDR1 MDHEN, CDR2 SYDVKM. Trimming stripped 5 bases from V and 7 bases from J, with 20 bases between. Preparing the TCRbeta library involved the use of unique molecular identifiers. TCRdb itself ran the PCR reads through MiXCR, one entry per CDR3 protein. The sample consists of 500,000 to 750,000 distinct CDR3 sequences, 25% to 30% of them appearing once. The sample belongs to a study of T-cell reconstitution after alpha-beta-depleted transplantation in children. Study observations and caveats: The study reportedly traced alpha-beta T cells about two months after transplant to several hundred expanded graft clones. Newly produced T cells mostly accounted for T-cell counts and diversity one year post-transplant. After transplant, high TCRbeta diversity at day 60 in some patients arose from surviving recipient T cells and thymic progenitors.

Source: PBMCs, taken before TCRalphabeta/CD19-depleted stem cell transplant. The rearrangement uses TRBV28 and TRBJ2-2; D is perhaps TRBD2 (5 bases). The receptor was isolated from a boy under two years old with Wiskott-Aldrich syndrome, due to receive a stem cell transplant. The CDR3 DNA sequence: TGTGCCAGCAGTCTTCTTTCGGGGTATGATGACGGGGAGCTGTTTTTT. As protein: CASSLLSGYDDGELFF.